These T cell receptor beta chains were read from a single sample in a study of vaccination and CD4 T cells after COVID-19. Using its own MiXCR run on the PCR reads, TCRdb lists one record per CDR3 protein. The data contain some 20,000 distinct CDR3 sequences, around 50% of them singletons. Sample: CD4+ T cells from blood, taken before SARS-CoV-2 vaccination. These receptor sequences come from a human donor who had recovered from COVID-19. Each CDR3 is given with its conserved first and last residue.

j_gene: TRBJ1-5; v_gene: TRBV28; CDR3aa: CASSLFGRGSNQPQHF
j_gene: TRBJ1-4; v_gene: TRBV7-9; CDR3aa: CASSRTGTDEKLFF
j_gene: TRBJ2-7; v_gene: TRBV20-1; CDR3aa: CSAGTVDTYEQYF
j_gene: TRBJ1-4; v_gene: TRBV20-1; CDR3aa: CSASRDTTNEKLFF
j_gene: TRBJ2-5; v_gene: TRBV23-1; CDR3aa: CASSQEGKTQYF
j_gene: TRBJ1-5; v_gene: TRBV20-1; CDR3aa: CSARDEGKPSQPQHF
j_gene: TRBJ2-7; v_gene: TRBV12-3/TRBV12-4; CDR3aa: CASSSTGSEQYF
j_gene: TRBJ1-4; v_gene: TRBV20-1; CDR3aa: CSARAGQDGEKLFF
j_gene: TRBJ1-5; v_gene: TRBV6-1; CDR3aa: CASSEKGAGANQPQHF
j_gene: TRBJ2-1; v_gene: TRBV20-1; CDR3aa: CSAQSLADTYNEQFF
j_gene: TRBJ2-4; v_gene: TRBV6-1; CDR3aa: CASSGRLGQNLSKNIQYF
j_gene: TRBJ1-6; v_gene: TRBV5-6; CDR3aa: CASSDLGKTGSPLHF
j_gene: TRBJ2-5; v_gene: TRBV28; CDR3aa: CASTLAGDRQETQYF
j_gene: TRBJ2-1; v_gene: TRBV6-4; CDR3aa: CASSATDMGLAANNEQFF
j_gene: TRBJ2-3; v_gene: TRBV5-1; CDR3aa: CASSPSSVLDTQYF
j_gene: TRBJ2-2; v_gene: TRBV19; CDR3aa: CASSISSTTGELFF
j_gene: TRBJ1-5; v_gene: TRBV20-1; CDR3aa: CSARKDRLNQPQHF
j_gene: TRBJ1-2; v_gene: TRBV7-9; CDR3aa: CASIRTGGGYGYTF
j_gene: TRBJ2-2; v_gene: TRBV20-1; CDR3aa: CSAPRTSGRGVGTGELFF
j_gene: TRBJ2-5; v_gene: TRBV5-8; CDR3aa: CASSLGWASGRMAETQYF
j_gene: TRBJ2-5; v_gene: TRBV6-1; CDR3aa: CASSVGQLETQYF
j_gene: TRBJ2-5; v_gene: TRBV2; CDR3aa: CASSPLAGAAETQYF
j_gene: TRBJ2-3; v_gene: TRBV7-9; CDR3aa: CASSLFSGRGSTDTQYF
j_gene: TRBJ1-2; v_gene: TRBV20-1; CDR3aa: CSASLGTEGLYGYTF
j_gene: TRBJ2-1; v_gene: TRBV24-1; CDR3aa: CATSDPGTSGIRYNEQFF
j_gene: TRBJ2-3; v_gene: TRBV7-9; CDR3aa: CASSPYGGTPSTDTQYF
j_gene: TRBJ1-5; v_gene: TRBV28; CDR3aa: CASSSPEGPNQLQHF
j_gene: TRBJ2-1; v_gene: TRBV20-1; CDR3aa: CSARDYTYEQFF
j_gene: TRBJ1-5; v_gene: TRBV2; CDR3aa: CASTRDSNQPQHF
j_gene: TRBJ1-6; v_gene: TRBV28; CDR3aa: CASRSGDSPLHF
j_gene: TRBJ2-2; v_gene: TRBV10-3; CDR3aa: CAISEGLAVNTGELFF
j_gene: TRBJ2-7; v_gene: TRBV15; CDR3aa: CATSRDRDLFYEQYF
j_gene: TRBJ2-5; v_gene: TRBV4-2; CDR3aa: CASSQVLLSSGVQETQYF
j_gene: TRBJ2-5; v_gene: TRBV6-2/TRBV6-3; CDR3aa: CASRRPGQETQYF
j_gene: TRBJ2-5; v_gene: TRBV2; CDR3aa: CASSEASRGQETQYF
j_gene: TRBJ2-7; v_gene: TRBV2; CDR3aa: CASSEGSGPGEQYF
j_gene: TRBJ2-3; v_gene: TRBV20-1; CDR3aa: CSARISPDTQYF
j_gene: TRBJ2-3; v_gene: TRBV20-1; CDR3aa: CSAQTSTSTDTQYF
j_gene: TRBJ2-6; v_gene: TRBV7-9; CDR3aa: CASSPRQEIGANVLTF
j_gene: TRBJ2-3; v_gene: TRBV10-3; CDR3aa: CAISAGLAVDTQYF
j_gene: TRBJ2-2; v_gene: TRBV2; CDR3aa: CASRKDQGGTGELFF
j_gene: TRBJ2-5; v_gene: TRBV7-3; CDR3aa: CASSQGQGAMTQYF
j_gene: TRBJ2-1; v_gene: TRBV7-2; CDR3aa: CASSFRRYNEQFF
j_gene: TRBJ2-7; v_gene: TRBV20-1; CDR3aa: CSARDVAGVQYEQYF
j_gene: TRBJ2-1; v_gene: TRBV28; CDR3aa: CASSLSGAEGGEQFF
j_gene: TRBJ2-5; v_gene: TRBV12-3/TRBV12-4; CDR3aa: CASSPGDRRETQYF